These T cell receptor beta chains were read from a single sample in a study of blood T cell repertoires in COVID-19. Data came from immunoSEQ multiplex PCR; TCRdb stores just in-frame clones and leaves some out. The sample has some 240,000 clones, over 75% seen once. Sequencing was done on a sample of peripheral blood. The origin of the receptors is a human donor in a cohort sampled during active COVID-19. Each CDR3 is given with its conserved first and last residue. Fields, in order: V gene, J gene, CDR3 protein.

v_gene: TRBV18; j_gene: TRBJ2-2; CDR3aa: CASSPRGELFF
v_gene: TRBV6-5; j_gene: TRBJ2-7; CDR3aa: CASTIGLAGFEQYF
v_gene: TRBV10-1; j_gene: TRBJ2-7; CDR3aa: CAYRKAYYEQYF
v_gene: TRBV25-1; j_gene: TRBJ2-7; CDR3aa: CASSDAGTYEQYF
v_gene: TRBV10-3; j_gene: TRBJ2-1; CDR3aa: CAIAPGTSDNEQFF
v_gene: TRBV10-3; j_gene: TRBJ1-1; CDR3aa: CAIGRAQGGEAFF
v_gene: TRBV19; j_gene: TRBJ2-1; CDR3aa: CASSILAGGPSEQFF
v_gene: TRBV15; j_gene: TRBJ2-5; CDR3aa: CATSRDLPGQGAPGTQYF
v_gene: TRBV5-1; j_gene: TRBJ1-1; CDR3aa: CASSSGQGGPLEAFF
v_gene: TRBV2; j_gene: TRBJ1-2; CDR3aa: CASLPGQGGFSYGYTF
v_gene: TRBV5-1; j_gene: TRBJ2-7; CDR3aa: CASSLRAGSYEQYF
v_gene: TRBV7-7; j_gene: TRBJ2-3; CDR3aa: CASSLGDFGTDTQYF
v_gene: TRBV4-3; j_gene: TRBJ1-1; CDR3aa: CASSQENRGGTEAFF
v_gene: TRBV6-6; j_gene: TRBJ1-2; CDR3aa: CASFRGAGYGYTF
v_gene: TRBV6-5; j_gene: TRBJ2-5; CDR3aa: CASTSGPYQETQYF
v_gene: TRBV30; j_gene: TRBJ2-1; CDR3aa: CAWSPTWGQAGEQFF
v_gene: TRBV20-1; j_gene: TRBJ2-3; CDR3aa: CSASKGVTDTQYF
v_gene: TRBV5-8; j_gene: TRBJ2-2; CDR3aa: CASSSTHRVRLTGELFF
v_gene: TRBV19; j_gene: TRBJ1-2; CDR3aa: CASSKLRQDPSLYGYTF
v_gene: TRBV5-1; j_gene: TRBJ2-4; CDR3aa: CASSPRDGGRNIQYF
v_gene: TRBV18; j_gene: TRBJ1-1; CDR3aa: CASSLYGSGTEAFF
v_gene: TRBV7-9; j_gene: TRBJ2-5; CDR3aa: CASTILAGSGETQYF
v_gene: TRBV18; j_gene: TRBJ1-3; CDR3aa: CASSPGGSGNTIYF
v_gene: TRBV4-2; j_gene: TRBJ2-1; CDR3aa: CASSQDGTVSSYNEQFF
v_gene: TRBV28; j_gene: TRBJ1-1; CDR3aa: CASSLPGTGSTEAFF
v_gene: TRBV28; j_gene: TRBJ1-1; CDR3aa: CASSLTYAEAFF
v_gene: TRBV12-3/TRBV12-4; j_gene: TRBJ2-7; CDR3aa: CASSRSGGKDF
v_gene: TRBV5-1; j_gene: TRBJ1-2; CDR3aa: CASSLGIQAANYGYTF
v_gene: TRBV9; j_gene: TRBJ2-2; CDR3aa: CASSARDFLTGELFF
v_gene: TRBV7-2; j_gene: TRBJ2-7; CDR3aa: CASSLAGGNEQYF